What follows is one TCR beta chain and its context. The sample originates from a study of blood T cell repertoires in COVID-19. About the study: Italy, Spain and the United States were the sources of the convalescent and acute COVID-19 samples. The analysed material was cDNA or gDNA that came from T cells, B-cell-depleted T cells, or PBMCs.

Germline CDR1 reads MNHEY; CDR2 reads SVGAGI. The CDR3 extends over 15 amino acids. Unmatched junction bases numbered 4, after V lost 0 bases and J lost 8 bases. As originally analysed: It was from reference gene primer amplification that nucleated cell counts were estimated. Sequencing used immunoSEQ multiplex PCR; TCRdb keeps in-frame clones, though not all of them. From that table come the V and J calls and clone size; the DNA was used to work out D and trimming. This sample yields around 110,000 clones, of which about four fifths are seen a single time; 4% to 5% belongs to the top ten. Sequences were obtained from peripheral blood. The sequence came from a woman aged 70-85 years with acute or convalescent COVID-19. V and J are TRBV6-5 and TRBJ1-4; 9 positions agree with TRBD1. The CDR3 sequence: CASSYSGTGWEKLFF. For the CDR3, the DNA is TGTGCCAGCAGTTACTCCGGGACAGGGTGGGAAAAACTGTTTTTT.